This T cell receptor (beta chain) was sequenced for a study of CD8 T cells in Susac syndrome. Findings and caveats of the study: The study admitted that it had a relatively small number of individuals in its TCR sequencing and HLA analysis.

RNA in amounts of about 0.45 to 1 ug was reverse transcribed with random hexamers. TCR beta CDR3 was amplified by immunoSEQ multiplex PCR. This amplification extended across 54 Vbeta and 13 Jbeta segments. TCRdb reprocessed the immunoSEQ multiplex PCR reads via MiXCR and lists one record per CDR3 protein. The sample carries under 80,000 distinct CDR3 sequences, about 95% recorded once. Sequencing of TCR beta was performed on blood CD8+ and CD4+ T cells. TEMRA cells were FACS-enriched, and CD8+ and CD4+ T cells were isolated negatively. The table lists this clonotype with a count of one. The antigen is unknown. Trimming left V 2 bases short and J 5 bases short, with 12 bases between. Looked up from germline, CDR1 is SGHVS and CDR2 is FNYEAQ. This CDR3 contains 14 residues.

The sequenced sample was CD8+ T cells from PBMCs. The receptor was isolated from a human donor with multiple sclerosis. The chain recombines TRBV7-6 with TRBJ1-1; a weak D match, TRBD1 (6 bases). The CDR3 is CASSLSGGQTEAFF. The CDR3 coding sequence is TGTGCCAGCAGCTTATCTGGGGGGCAAACTGAAGCTTTCTTT.